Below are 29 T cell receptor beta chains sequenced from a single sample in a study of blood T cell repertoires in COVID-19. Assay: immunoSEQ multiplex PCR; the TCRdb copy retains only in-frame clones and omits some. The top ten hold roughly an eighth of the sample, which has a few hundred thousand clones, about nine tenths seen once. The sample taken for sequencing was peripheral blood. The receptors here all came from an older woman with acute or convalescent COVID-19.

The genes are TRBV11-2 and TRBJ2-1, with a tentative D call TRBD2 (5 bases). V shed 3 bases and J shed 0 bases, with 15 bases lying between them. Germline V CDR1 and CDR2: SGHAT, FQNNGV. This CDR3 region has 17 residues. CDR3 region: CASSLGLALSSYNEQFF. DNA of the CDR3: TGTGCCAGCAGCTTGGGTCTAGCACTGAGCTCCTACAATGAGCAGTTCTTC.

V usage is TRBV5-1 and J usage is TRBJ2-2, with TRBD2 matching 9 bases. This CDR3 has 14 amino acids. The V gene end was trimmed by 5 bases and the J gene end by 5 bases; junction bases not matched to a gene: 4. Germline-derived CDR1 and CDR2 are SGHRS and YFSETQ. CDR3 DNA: TGCGCCAGCAGATCAGGACTAGCGACCGGGGAGCTGTTTTTT. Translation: CASRSGLATGELFF.

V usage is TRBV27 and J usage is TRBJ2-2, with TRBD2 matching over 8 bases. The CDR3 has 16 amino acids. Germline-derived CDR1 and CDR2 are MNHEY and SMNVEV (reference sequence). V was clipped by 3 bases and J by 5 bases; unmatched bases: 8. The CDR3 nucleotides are TGTGCCAGCAGTTTGGTCAGCGGGAGTCGAACCGGGGAGCTGTTTTTT. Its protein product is CASSLVSGSRTGELFF.

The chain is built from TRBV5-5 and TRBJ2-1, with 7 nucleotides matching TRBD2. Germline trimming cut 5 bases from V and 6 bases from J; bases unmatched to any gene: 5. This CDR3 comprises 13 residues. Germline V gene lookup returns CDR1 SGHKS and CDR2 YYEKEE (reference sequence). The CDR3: CASRSPGGNEQFF. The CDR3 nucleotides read TGTGCCAGCAGATCCCCGGGAGGCAATGAGCAGTTCTTC.

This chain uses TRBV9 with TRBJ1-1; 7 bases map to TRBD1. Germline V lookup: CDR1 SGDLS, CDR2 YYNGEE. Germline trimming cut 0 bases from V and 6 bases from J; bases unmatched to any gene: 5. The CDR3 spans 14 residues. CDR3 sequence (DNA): TGTGCCAGCAGCGTAGTGGTAGGGGGCTCTGAAGCTTTCTTT. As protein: CASSVVVGGSEAFF.

The CDR3 reads CASSTDRSMNTIYF. The CDR3 nucleotides are TGTGCCAGCAGCACTGACAGGAGTATGAACACCATATATTTT. The rearrangement uses TRBV28 and TRBJ1-3; possibly TRBD1 for D (6 bases). Germline CDR1 is MDHEN and CDR2 is SYDVKM. With 6 bases removed from V and 7 bases from J, the gap between germline ends came to 16 bases. There are 14 residues in the CDR3. The full variable domain, completed using reference TRBV28 and TRBJ1-3, is DVKVTQSSRYLVKRTGEKVFLECVQDMDHENMFWYRQDPGLGLRLIYFSYDVKMKEKGDIPEGYSVSREKKERFSLILESASTNQTSMYLCASSTDRSMNTIYFGEGSWLTVV.

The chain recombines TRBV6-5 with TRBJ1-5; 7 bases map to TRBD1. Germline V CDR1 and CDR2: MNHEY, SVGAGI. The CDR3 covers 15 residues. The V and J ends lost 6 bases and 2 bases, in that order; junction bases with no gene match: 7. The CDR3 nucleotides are TGTGCCAGCAGACCACAGGGGTCGGGCAATCAGCCCCAGCATTTT. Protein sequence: CASRPQGSGNQPQHF.

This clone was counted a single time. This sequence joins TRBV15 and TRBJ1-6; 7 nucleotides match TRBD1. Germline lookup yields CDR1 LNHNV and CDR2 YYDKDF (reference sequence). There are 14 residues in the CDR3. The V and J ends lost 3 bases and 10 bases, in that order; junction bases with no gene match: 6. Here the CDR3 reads CATSRTGQGSPLHF. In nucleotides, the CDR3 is TGTGCCACCAGCAGGACAGGGCAGGGGTCACCCCTCCACTTT.

The CDR3 bases are TGCAGTGCTAGTACAGGGCATAGCAATCAGCCCCAGCATTTT. Amino acids: CSASTGHSNQPQHF. The rearrangement links TRBV20-1 to TRBJ1-5; D is perhaps TRBD1 (6 bases). The V gene lost 3 bases and the J gene lost 0 bases, with 9 bases spanning the gap. Germline values: CDR1 DFQATT, CDR2 SNEGSKA (reference sequence). The CDR3 loop spans 14 amino acids.

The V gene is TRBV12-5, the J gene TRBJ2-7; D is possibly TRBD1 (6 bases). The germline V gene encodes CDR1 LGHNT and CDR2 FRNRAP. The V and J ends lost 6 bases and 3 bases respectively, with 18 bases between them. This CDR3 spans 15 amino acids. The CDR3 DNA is TGTGCTAGTGGCGCAGGACAGCGGACCCTCTACGAGCAGTACTTC. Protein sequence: CASGAGQRTLYEQYF.

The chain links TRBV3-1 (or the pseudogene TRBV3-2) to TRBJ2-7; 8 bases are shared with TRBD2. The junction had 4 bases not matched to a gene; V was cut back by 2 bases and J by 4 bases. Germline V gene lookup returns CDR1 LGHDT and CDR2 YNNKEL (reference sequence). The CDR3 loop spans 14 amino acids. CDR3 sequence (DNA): TGTGCCAGCAGCCAACCCGGGAGGGCTTACGAGCAGTACTTC. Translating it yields CASSQPGRAYEQYF.

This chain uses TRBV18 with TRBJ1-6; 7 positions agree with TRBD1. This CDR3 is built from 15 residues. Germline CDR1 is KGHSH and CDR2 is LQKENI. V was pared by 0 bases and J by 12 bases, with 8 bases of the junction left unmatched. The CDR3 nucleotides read TGTGCCAGCTCACCACCGACAGGGCCCGCGGGACCCCTCCACTTT. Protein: CASSPPTGPAGPLHF. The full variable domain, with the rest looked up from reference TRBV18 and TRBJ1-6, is NAGVMQNPRHLVRRRGQEARLRCSPMKGHSHVYWYRQLPEEGLKFMVYLQKENIIDESGMPKERFSAEFPKEGPSILRIQQVVRGDSAAYFCASSPPTGPAGPLHFGNGTRLTVT.

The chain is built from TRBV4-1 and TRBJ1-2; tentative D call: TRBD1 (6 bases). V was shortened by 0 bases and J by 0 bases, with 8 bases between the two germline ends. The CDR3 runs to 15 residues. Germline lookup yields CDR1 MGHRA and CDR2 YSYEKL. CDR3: CASSQEHRANYGYTF. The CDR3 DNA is TGCGCCAGCAGCCAAGAGCACAGGGCTAACTATGGCTACACCTTC.

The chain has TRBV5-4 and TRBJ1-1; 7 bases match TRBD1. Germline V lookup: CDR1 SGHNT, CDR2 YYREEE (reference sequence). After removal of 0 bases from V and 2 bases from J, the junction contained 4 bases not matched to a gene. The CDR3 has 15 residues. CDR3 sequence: CASSLVKGANTEAFF. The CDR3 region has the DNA TGTGCCAGCAGCTTGGTTAAGGGGGCCAACACTGAAGCTTTCTTT. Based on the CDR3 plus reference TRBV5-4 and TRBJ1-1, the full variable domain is ETGVTQSPTHLIKTRGQQVTLRCSSQSGHNTVSWYQQALGQGPQFIFQYYREEENGRGNFPPRFSGLQFPNYSSELNVNALELDDSALYLCASSLVKGANTEAFFGQGTRLTVV.

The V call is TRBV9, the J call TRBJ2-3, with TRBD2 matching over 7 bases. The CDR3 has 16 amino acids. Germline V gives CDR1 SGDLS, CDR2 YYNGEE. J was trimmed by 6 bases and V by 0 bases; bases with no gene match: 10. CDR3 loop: CASSVGLAVAGDTQYF. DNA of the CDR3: TGTGCCAGCAGCGTAGGACTAGCTGTGGCAGGGGATACGCAGTATTTT. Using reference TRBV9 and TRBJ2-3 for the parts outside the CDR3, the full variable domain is DSGVTQTPKHLITATGQRVTLRCSPRSGDLSVYWYQQSLDQGLQFLIQYYNGEERAKGNILERFSAQQFPDLHSELNLSSLELGDSALYFCASSVGLAVAGDTQYFGPGTRLTVL.

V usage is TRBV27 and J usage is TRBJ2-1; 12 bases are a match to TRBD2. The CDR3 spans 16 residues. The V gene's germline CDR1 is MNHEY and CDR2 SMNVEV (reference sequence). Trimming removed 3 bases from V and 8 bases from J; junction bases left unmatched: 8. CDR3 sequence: CASSLQTSGSFDEQFF. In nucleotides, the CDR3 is TGTGCCAGCAGTTTGCAGACTAGCGGGAGTTTCGATGAGCAGTTCTTC.

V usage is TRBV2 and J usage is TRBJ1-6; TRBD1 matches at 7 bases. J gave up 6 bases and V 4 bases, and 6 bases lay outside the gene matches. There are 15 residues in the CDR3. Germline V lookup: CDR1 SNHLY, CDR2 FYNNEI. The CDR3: CASSVGTAINSPLHF. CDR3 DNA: TGTGCCAGCAGTGTAGGGACAGCCATTAATTCACCCCTCCACTTT.

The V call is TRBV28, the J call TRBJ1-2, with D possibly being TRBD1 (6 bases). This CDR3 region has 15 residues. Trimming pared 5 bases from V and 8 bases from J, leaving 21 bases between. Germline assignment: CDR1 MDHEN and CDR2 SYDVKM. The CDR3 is CASSPALGQFEGYTF. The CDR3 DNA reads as TGTGCCAGCAGTCCCGCCCTAGGACAGTTTGAGGGCTACACCTTC.

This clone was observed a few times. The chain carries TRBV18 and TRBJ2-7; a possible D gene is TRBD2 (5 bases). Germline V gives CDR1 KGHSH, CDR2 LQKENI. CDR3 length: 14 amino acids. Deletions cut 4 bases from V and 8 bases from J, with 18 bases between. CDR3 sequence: CASSLRGSPDQQYF. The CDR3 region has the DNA TGTGCCAGCTCACTTCGTGGGAGTCCGGACCAGCAGTACTTC.

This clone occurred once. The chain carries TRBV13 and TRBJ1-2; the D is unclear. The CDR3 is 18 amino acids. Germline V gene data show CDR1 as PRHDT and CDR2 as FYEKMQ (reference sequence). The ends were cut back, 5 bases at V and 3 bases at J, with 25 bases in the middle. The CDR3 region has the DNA TGTGCCAGCAGCCCCGCCGGGATCCATTACGGTTCTGACTATGGCTACACCTTC. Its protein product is CASSPAGIHYGSDYGYTF. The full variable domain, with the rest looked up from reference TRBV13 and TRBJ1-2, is AAGVIQSPRHLIKEKRETATLKCYPIPRHDTVYWYQQGPGQDPQFLISFYEKMQSDKGSIPDRFSAQQFSDYHSELNMSSLELGDSALYFCASSPAGIHYGSDYGYTFGSGTRLTVV.

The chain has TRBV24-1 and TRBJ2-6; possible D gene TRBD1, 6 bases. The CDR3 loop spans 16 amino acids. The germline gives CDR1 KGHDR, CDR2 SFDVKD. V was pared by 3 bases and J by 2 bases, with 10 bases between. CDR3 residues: CATSDPAGAGANVLTF. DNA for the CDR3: TGTGCCACCAGTGATCCAGCAGGGGCTGGGGCCAACGTCCTGACTTTC.

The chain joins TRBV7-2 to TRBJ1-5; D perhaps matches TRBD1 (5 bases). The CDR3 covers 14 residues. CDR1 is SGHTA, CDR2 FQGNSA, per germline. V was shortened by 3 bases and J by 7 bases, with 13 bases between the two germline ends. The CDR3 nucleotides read TGTGCCAGCAGCTTCGGGACTGCCAAGCAGCCCCAGCATTTT. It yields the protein CASSFGTAKQPQHF.

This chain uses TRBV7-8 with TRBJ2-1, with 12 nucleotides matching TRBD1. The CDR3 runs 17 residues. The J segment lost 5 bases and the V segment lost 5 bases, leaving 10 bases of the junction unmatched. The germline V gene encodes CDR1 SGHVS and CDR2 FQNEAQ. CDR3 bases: TGTGCCAGCAGCATAAGCGTTGGGACAGGGGGCGACAATGAGCAGTTCTTC. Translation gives CASSISVGTGGDNEQFF.

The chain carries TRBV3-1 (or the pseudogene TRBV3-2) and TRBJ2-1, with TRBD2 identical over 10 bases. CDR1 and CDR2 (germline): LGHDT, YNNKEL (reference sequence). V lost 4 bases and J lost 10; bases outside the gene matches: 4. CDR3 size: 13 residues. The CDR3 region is CASSLKTSGEQFF. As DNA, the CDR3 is TGTGCCAGCAGCCTTAAGACTAGCGGGGAGCAGTTCTTC.

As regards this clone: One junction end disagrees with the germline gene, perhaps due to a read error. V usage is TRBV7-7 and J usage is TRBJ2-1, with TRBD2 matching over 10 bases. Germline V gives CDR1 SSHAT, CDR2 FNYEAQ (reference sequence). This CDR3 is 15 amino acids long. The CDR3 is CASSLGTSEYNEQFF. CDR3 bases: TGTGCTAGCAGCCTCGGGACTAGCGAGTACAATGAGCAGTTCTTC.

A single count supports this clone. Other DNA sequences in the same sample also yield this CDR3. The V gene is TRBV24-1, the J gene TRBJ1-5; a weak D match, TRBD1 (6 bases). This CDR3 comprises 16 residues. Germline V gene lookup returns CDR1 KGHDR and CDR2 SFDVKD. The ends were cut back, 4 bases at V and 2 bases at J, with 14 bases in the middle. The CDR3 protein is CATSDARGGGNQPQHF. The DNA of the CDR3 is TGTGCCACCAGTGACGCCCGCGGGGGCGGCAATCAGCCCCAGCATTTT.

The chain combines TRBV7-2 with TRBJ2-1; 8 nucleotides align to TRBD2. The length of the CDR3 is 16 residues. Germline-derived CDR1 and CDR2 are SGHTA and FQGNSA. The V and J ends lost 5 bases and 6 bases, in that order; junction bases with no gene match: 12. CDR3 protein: CASSENPGLGVNEQFF. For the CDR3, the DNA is TGTGCCAGCAGCGAAAACCCGGGACTAGGGGTCAATGAGCAGTTCTTC. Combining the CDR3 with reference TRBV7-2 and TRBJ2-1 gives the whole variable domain GAGVSQSPSNKVTEKGKDVELRCDPISGHTALYWYRQSLGQGLEFLIYFQGNSAPDKSGLPSDRFSAERTGGSVSTLTIQRTQQEDSAVYLCASSENPGLGVNEQFFGPGTRLTVL.

The CDR3 nucleotides are TGTGCCAGCAGTCATAGCGGGAGCTGGGGGTTGTTCTTC. Encoded protein: CASSHSGSWGLFF. The V and J genes are TRBV27 and TRBJ2-1, with TRBD2 matching over 9 bases. Trimming at V came to 5 bases and at J to 15 bases, leaving 11 bases not matched to a gene. Germline V gene lookup returns CDR1 MNHEY and CDR2 SMNVEV (reference sequence). There are 13 residues in the CDR3.

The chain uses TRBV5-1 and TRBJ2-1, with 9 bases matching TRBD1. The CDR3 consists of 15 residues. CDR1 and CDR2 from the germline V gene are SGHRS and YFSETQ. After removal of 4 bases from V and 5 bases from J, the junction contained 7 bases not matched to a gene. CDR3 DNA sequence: TGCGCCAGCAGCCCGGTACAGGGGGCCCACAATGAGCAGTTCTTC. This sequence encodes CASSPVQGAHNEQFF. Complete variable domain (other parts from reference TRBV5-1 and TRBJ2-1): KAGVTQTPRYLIKTRGQQVTLSCSPISGHRSVSWYQQTPGQGLQFLFEYFSETQRNKGNFPGRFSGRQFSNSRSEMNVSTLELGDSALYLCASSPVQGAHNEQFFGPGTRLTVL.